This paragraph reports one TCR beta chain. Germline CDR1 is SEHNR and CDR2 is FQNEAQ (reference sequence). The CDR3 consists of 16 residues. V gave up 7 bases and J gave up 2 bases, with 17 bases separating them. Combining iRepertoire HTBI primers with Arm-PCR of CDR3 regions, the authors built TCR beta libraries. A single record per CDR3 protein comes from TCRdb applying MiXCR to the multiplex PCR reads. Among approximately 490,000 distinct CDR3 sequences, about 17% were seen once, and the ten largest hold 12%. The time point: newly diagnosed GD, antithyroid drugs for less than 3 months. Following extraction of RNA from PBMCs, that RNA was used to make the TCR library. Under American Thyroid Association guidelines, Graves' disease was diagnosed. An endocrinology department located in Xi'an, China, was where the patients came from. These data originate in a study of regulatory T cells in long-lasting Graves disease.

The same sample was also studied in work on T cells in Graves' hyperthyroidism and ophthalmopathy. As that study records: Initially, a first-round RT-PCR of the TCR CDR3 employed the HTBI primer set.

The V and J genes are TRBV7-9 and TRBJ2-2, with a possible D match to TRBD1 (5 bases). The TCR comes from a man aged 35-49 years with Graves disease. The sample was peripheral blood mononuclear cells (PBMCs), taken at new diagnosis, from a patient treated with antithyroid drugs. In DNA form, the CDR3 reads TGTGCCAGCACCGGAAAAGGGCAGGGAAACACCGGGGAGCTGTTTTTT. It translates to CASTGKGQGNTGELFF.